This record covers a single TCR beta chain. Its binding antigen is unknown. No quality values exist for individual bases; no much larger clone is one base distant. In total, approximately 610 healthy bone marrow donors made up the cohort. At the time of sampling, all cohort members were nominally healthy, though unrecorded immune exposures were likely present. The donor was CMV seronegative and belonged to the group of around 400 seronegative cohort members. A peripheral blood sample was provided by each donor, and peripheral blood mononuclear cells were used for TCR beta sequencing. The Qiagen DNeasy Blood Extraction Kit was used to extract genomic DNA from the blood cell samples. These data belong to a study of cytomegalovirus exposure and HLA in healthy donors (dated by TCRdb to about 2017). Background on the whole study: An earlier analysis of several hundred of the donors reported approximately 300 Gb of sequence data and roughly 120 million unique TCR beta sequences obtained from about 180 million T cells. Typing coverage varied by locus: about 620-630 donors for A, B, C, DRB1 and DQB1; about 520 for DQA1; about 590 for DPA1; around 490 for DPB1. Around 320 gigabases of sequencing data and approximately 85 million unique TCR sequences were included in an early release covering around 650 HLA-typed donors. Using immunosequencing, the study profiled T cell repertoires from about 610 subjects and related those repertoires to cytomegalovirus serostatus. Roughly five DR-DQ haplotypes were handled as single units for association and clustering because linkage in the cohort was strong. To decide whether each TCR beta V gene segment behaved as functional or pseudogenic, an earlier analysis of some 600 of the donors relied on high-throughput TCR beta sequencing. The study aimed to test whether signatures of past pathogen exposure could be identified by cataloging public T cell receptors. To predict cytomegalovirus infection status, the study combined high-throughput TCR immunosequencing, statistical association of individual TCRs with disease status, and machine learning. On average, 235,054 unique TCR beta nucleotide sequences were sequenced per donor among a few hundred genotyped donors of the cohort, with about 17% of those sequences being non-productive. Both class I and class II loci were covered by HLA typing, at four-digit resolution. In a later genetic analysis, genome-wide SNP genotypes for about three fifths of the roughly 670 donors were used, and that subset was treated as a discovery cohort. Along with the approximately 700-subject first cohort, a separate validation cohort of over a hundred different subjects was used. Of the 398 genotyped donors, 65% to 90% fell in the genetic ancestry cluster associated with self-reported Caucasian donors. The later analysis used no new phenotypic data to find candidate immune exposures, relying instead on TCR beta sequences and their occurrence across donors. All discovery cohort repertoires had been generated using a single sequencing platform. A later analysis re-analyzed previously published TCR beta repertoires from about 730 donors and added high-resolution HLA genotyping to study TCR occurrence patterns. Donor age, sex, ethnicity and CMV serostatus were compiled together with the repertoire data.

V trim: 4 bases; J trim: 0 bases; unmatched bases: 7. The CDR3, cysteine through phenylalanine, is 17 amino acids long. Left in the record is the CDR3 DNA by itself, 51 bases read in frame from the first base. CDR1 and CDR2, per the germline V gene, are SGHDT and YYEEEE. Libraries were constructed by the immunoSEQ multiplex PCR assay. For the multiplex PCR, a mixture combining 60 forward primers for TCR Vbeta segments and 13 reverse primers for TCR Jbeta segments was used. Amplification of the CDR3 region of rearranged TCR beta genes was performed with a multiplex PCR assay on genomic DNA. On the Illumina HiSeq System, the amplified TCR beta libraries were sequenced as 87-base-pair reads. On the authors' methods: A later analysis counted approximately 84 million unique TCR beta chains across the 600 to 850 repertoires, and some 11 million of these chains were shared by at least two donors. Raw reads were error-corrected and collapsed into unique sequences by a nearest-neighbor algorithm in which closely related sequences were merged to remove PCR and sequencing errors. CDR3 sequences were aligned to IMGT reference sequences to assign V, D and J gene segments. For a sequence to be retained, at least a six-nucleotide match to both a V gene segment and a J gene segment was required. A rearrangement counted as productive if the CDR3 had no stop codons and remained in frame with V and J, and every other rearrangement counted as non-productive. Following IMGT convention, CDR3 was defined as the stretch from the second conserved V-encoded cysteine up to the conserved J-encoded phenylalanine. The earlier analysis of a few hundred of the donors excluded sequences that lacked an unambiguous match to a single V gene segment. An earlier analysis of 587 of the donors called V segments functional above 56.7% productive rearrangements and segregating when the between-donor standard deviation exceeded 5%. A statistical classification framework was built for diagnosing cytomegalovirus status from the catalog of TCR beta chain sequences. V and J gene assignment, in a later analysis, came from comparing TCR nucleotide sequences with IMGT/GENE-DB human TR gene sequences. The TCRdist pipeline was used in a later analysis to assign CDR3 sequences and most-parsimonious VDJ recombination scenarios. In a later analysis, every TCR beta chain was defined by the combination of its CDR3 amino acid sequence and its V-gene family, and reads without a unique V-gene family were dropped. To address suspected cross-contamination and a sequencing artifact, a later analysis removed 550 to 750 highly shared, low-generation-probability nucleotide sequences. In a later analysis, a clonal expansion index was calculated for each public chain from normalized within-repertoire ranks of inferred template counts. In a later analysis, generation probabilities were computed using a VDJ recombination model fitted to out-of-frame rearrangements, and the results were checked against IGoR. Hypergeometric tests were used in a later analysis to score TCR-TCR, TCR-HLA and TCR-CMV co-occurrence, with a repertoire-size bias correction applied to the TCR pairs. False discovery rates were estimated in a later analysis by permuting HLA or CMV assignments 20 times. A later analysis grouped co-occurring TCRs with DBSCAN, adding TCRdist sequence similarity when clustering within HLA-allele-positive subsets. For co-occurrence clustering, repertoires with fewer than 30,000 or more than 120,000 public chains were excluded, along with roughly 5 repertoires with anomalous nucleotide sharing. TCRdb's version of the immuneACCESS table is confined to in-frame rearrangements and falls short of the full clone set. An unresolved V gene accounts for under half of the shortfall where checked; the remainder is of unknown origin. The V and J calls and clone size come from that table; D and trimming were worked out from the DNA. The sample contains some 150,000 clones, just under 80% of them found a single time. About 1.3% of the sample belongs to the ten largest clones.

Broader findings and caveats from the paper: Cytomegalovirus status was reported to be diagnosed by the classifier with high specificity and sensitivity in both the original and validation cohorts. HLA typing was unavailable for some donors at each locus, so association tests used only the typed subset. Only TCR beta chains were sequenced in this cohort, and the absence of alpha or paired-chain data limited detectable features. A cluster of highly shared sequence variants was judged likely to represent a technical artifact of the sequencing pipeline. The study gave a list of 150 to 200 TCR beta chains associated with cytomegalovirus. Linkage disequilibrium might explain the correlated functional status among segregating V segments, but an unknown experimental factor could not be excluded. According to a later analysis, parvovirus B19, influenza, CMV and Epstein-Barr virus appeared linked to several top co-occurrence clusters. When HLA alleles, especially DR and DQ, strongly co-occurred, TCR associations were difficult to assign to individual alleles. Because counts were too low, seventeen rarely observed V segments, including chromosome 9 orphons, were excluded from the earlier analysis of roughly 580 of the donors. The authors suggested that the approach could potentially be extended to other disease states and immunological phenotypes. The 87-base-pair reads could not distinguish some IMGT-functional V segments, including TRBV6-2 and TRBV6-3, so those segments were excluded. At a false discovery rate of 0.05, a later analysis linked 16,951 TCR beta sequences to specific HLA alleles. For the cohort, immune exposure information was limited to CMV serostatus. In a later analysis, TCR association rates were found to vary across HLA loci, with the most associated TCRs seen for DRB1 alleles and the fewest for HLA-C alleles. In a later analysis, HLA-associated TCR beta chains showed more clonal expansion and lower generation probabilities than non-associated chains that were equally common. Most TCR sequences were seen in very few donors, while some public TCRs were found in many individuals. Roughly uniform sequencing depth across donors was assumed in presence/absence analyses, although this assumption may not hold. A further reported finding was that TCR beta sequences accurately predicted the HLA-A and HLA-B alleles for most subjects in the first cohort. According to a later analysis, most CMV-associated TCR beta chains appeared to be HLA-restricted, and the HLA associations seemed to be driven largely by CMV exposure. A later genetic analysis associated a missense DCLRE1C variant with V-gene and J-gene trimming of TCR beta chains, and an independent cohort replicated the association. A later genetic analysis reported fewer N-insertions in productive TCRs among donors in an Asian-associated ancestry cluster than the 666-donor mean. In vitro tests confirmed that a few of the cytomegalovirus-associated TCR beta chains recognize cytomegalovirus antigens. In an earlier analysis of approximately 590 of the donors, most TCR beta V segments appeared in productive rearrangements about 90% or about 30% of the time, broadly matching IMGT annotations.

Sequences were obtained from PBMCs. The sequence derives from a woman between 45 and 65 years old in good health and CMV-seronegative. The rearranged segments are TRBV5-6 and TRBJ2-5; 12 central bases correspond to TRBD1. Here the CDR3 is given as CASSRGQGAIYQETQYF. At the DNA level, the sequence is TGTGCCAGCAGCCGGGGACAGGGGGCGATTTACCAAGAGACCCAGTACTTC. Joined to the reference TRBV5-6 and TRBJ2-5 proteins, this CDR3 gives the full variable domain: DAGVTQSPTHLIKTRGQQVTLRCSPKSGHDTVSWYQQALGQGPQFIFQYYEEEERQRGNFPDRFSGHQFPNYSSELNVNALLLGDSALYLCASSRGQGAIYQETQYFGPGTRLLVL.